The 29 T cell receptor beta chains below come from one sample, sequenced in a study of a mutant IDH1 vaccine in newly diagnosed glioma. Their recognized antigens are unknown. Specified time point: week 5, during vaccination. It was 300 ug of mutant IDH1 20-mer peptide that made up each vaccine dose, given with topical imiquimod. Generated by immunoSEQ multiplex PCR, the TCRdb table keeps only in-frame clones and is missing some. The table lists 70,000 to 90,000 clones, about 91% of them singletons. The sequencing used PBMCs, collected from a glioma patient whose treatment included an IDH1 peptide vaccine. These receptors all come from a woman aged 50 to 65 with glioma.

The CDR3 loop is CASTQTPGTDSYGYTF. In DNA, the CDR3 is TGTGCCAGCACCCAGACCCCGGGAACGGACTCCTATGGCTACACCTTC. The rearrangement joins TRBV7-9 to TRBJ1-2; D uncertain. This CDR3 is built from 16 residues. Trimming stripped 7 bases from V and 4 bases from J, with 22 bases between. Per germline, CDR1 SEHNR and CDR2 FQNEAQ (reference sequence).

This chain connects TRBV7-9 to TRBJ1-2; D not certain. CDR3 length: 14 amino acids. The germline CDR1 and CDR2 sequences are SEHNR and FQNEAQ (reference sequence). V was shortened by 3 bases and J by 5 bases, with 13 bases between the two germline ends. CDR3 amino acids: CASSFGVNQYGYTF. In DNA form, the CDR3 reads TGTGCCAGCAGCTTCGGGGTTAATCAGTATGGCTACACCTTC.

The chain employs TRBV15 and TRBJ1-1; a possible D gene is TRBD1 (5 bases). The CDR3 is made up of 16 amino acids. Germline lookup yields CDR1 LNHNV and CDR2 YYDKDF (reference sequence). V was cut by 0 bases and J by 0 bases, with 11 bases left in between. The chain's CDR3 is CATSRDFGRVNTEAFF. The CDR3 nucleotides read TGTGCCACCAGCAGAGATTTTGGCAGGGTGAACACTGAAGCTTTCTTT.

The chain links TRBV28 to TRBJ1-1, with no clear D. V lost 3 bases and J 2 bases, leaving 7 bases between the germline ends. CDR3 length: 13 amino acids. Germline V gives CDR1 MDHEN, CDR2 SYDVKM. The CDR3 bases are TGTGCCAGCAGTTTCCCACTTAACACTGAAGCTTTCTTT. Its translation is CASSFPLNTEAFF.

This chain links TRBV5-1 with TRBJ2-2; D call uncertain. The germline V gene has CDR1 SGHRS and CDR2 YFSETQ. V was pared by 2 bases and J by 6 bases, with 5 bases between. The CDR3 has 12 amino acids. In nucleotides, the CDR3 is TGCGCCAGCAGCTTTTTTCCCGGGGAGCTGTTTTTT. Protein: CASSFFPGELFF.

The count of this clone is one. This sequence joins TRBV5-6 and TRBJ2-1, with D perhaps matching TRBD1 (6 bases). Trimming cost V 1 base and J 6 bases, with 17 bases left between them. The CDR3 is 16 residues long. Germline CDR1 and CDR2: SGHDT and YYEEEE. CDR3 sequence: CASSLYTRGQRNEQFF. CDR3 DNA sequence: TGTGCCAGCAGCTTGTATACCAGGGGACAACGCAATGAGCAGTTCTTC.

The genes are TRBV25-1 and TRBJ2-2; D not certain. The V gene's germline CDR1 is MGHDK and CDR2 SYGVNS. The CDR3 spans 11 residues. Trimming removed 6 bases at V and 8 bases at J, with 7 bases between. The DNA for the CDR3 is TGTGCCAGCAGCGTCTTTGGGGAGCTGTTTTTT. Its translation: CASSVFGELFF.

V usage is TRBV19 and J usage is TRBJ1-4; TRBD1 might be the D (5 bases). The CDR3 has 13 residues. Germline CDR1 and CDR2: LNHDA and SQIVND (reference sequence). With 4 bases removed from V and 7 bases from J, the gap between germline ends came to 10 bases. This CDR3 reads CASSRGRSEKLFF. The CDR3 nucleotides are TGTGCCAGTAGTAGGGGGAGAAGTGAAAAACTGTTTTTT. The complete variable domain, with remaining parts taken from reference TRBV19 and TRBJ1-4, reads DGGITQSPKYLFRKEGQNVTLSCEQNLNHDAMYWYRQDPGQGLRLIYYSQIVNDFQKGDIAEGYSVSREKKESFPLTVTSAQKNPTAFYLCASSRGRSEKLFFGSGTQLSVL.

The chain joins TRBV30 to TRBJ1-1; D unresolved. This CDR3 is 13 amino acids long. Per germline, CDR1 GTSNPN and CDR2 SVGIG (reference sequence). Trimming left V 3 bases short and J 2 bases short, with 10 bases between. The CDR3 DNA reads as TGTGCCTGGAGCCGAGGGTTTAACACTGAAGCTTTCTTT. It translates to CAWSRGFNTEAFF.

The chain is built from TRBV4-1 and TRBJ1-3; D is uncertain. The CDR3 is 17 residues long. The germline V and J ends were trimmed by 0 bases and 1 base, with 13 bases remaining between them. Germline V gene lookup returns CDR1 MGHRA and CDR2 YSYEKL. This CDR3 reads CASSQDGLMRSGNTIYF. DNA of the CDR3: TGCGCCAGCAGCCAAGATGGGTTAATGAGGTCTGGAAACACCATATATTTT.

This sequence joins TRBV5-1 and TRBJ1-2, with 7 positions matching TRBD1. The CDR3 is 13 residues long. Germline V gene data show CDR1 as SGHRS and CDR2 as YFSETQ. The V and J ends lost 7 bases and 1 base, in that order; junction bases with no gene match: 4. The CDR3 DNA is TGCGCCAGCGGAAACAGGGGTAACTATGGCTACACCTTC. Its translation: CASGNRGNYGYTF.

The chain couples TRBV10-3 to TRBJ2-3; D is ambiguous. CDR3 length equals 13 residues. The V gene lost 2 bases and the J gene lost 5 bases, with 8 bases spanning the gap. The germline CDR1 and CDR2 sequences are ENHRY and SYGVKD. The CDR3 loop reads CAISERRLDTQYF. CDR3 nucleotide sequence: TGTGCCATCAGTGAGCGCAGACTAGATACGCAGTATTTT.

The chain is built from TRBV5-4 and TRBJ2-3, with 7 positions matching TRBD2. With V trimmed by 2 bases and J by 2 bases, 5 bases remained unmatched. The CDR3 length is 15 residues. CDR1 is SGHNT and CDR2 is YYREEE in the germline V gene (reference sequence). CDR3 amino acids: CASSFKRESTDTQYF. In DNA, the CDR3 is TGTGCCAGCAGCTTTAAGCGGGAATCCACAGATACGCAGTATTTT.

There are a few counts of this clone. The J gene is TRBJ2-5, the V gene TRBV7-9; no clear D gene. Trimming left V 4 bases short and J 0 bases short, with 3 bases between. Germline V gene sequence: CDR1 SEHNR, CDR2 FQNEAQ (reference sequence). The CDR3 length is 12 residues. This chain's CDR3 is CASSWYQETQYF. DNA of the CDR3: TGTGCCAGCAGCTGGTACCAAGAGACCCAGTACTTC.

The chain employs TRBV5-6 and TRBJ2-7; 8 bases are a match to TRBD1. The CDR3 runs to 14 residues. From germline, CDR1 is SGHDT and CDR2 YYEEEE. The trim removed 3 bases at V and 1 base at J, leaving 3 bases unmatched. The CDR3 loop reads CASSSGQGSYEQYF. CDR3 in DNA: TGTGCCAGCAGCTCCGGACAGGGTTCCTACGAGCAGTACTTC.

The V gene is TRBV29-1, the J gene TRBJ2-1, with D possibly being TRBD1 (6 bases). Trimming pared 3 bases from V and 0 bases from J, leaving 12 bases between. CDR1 SQVTM and CDR2 ANQGSEA come from the germline V gene. The CDR3 extends over 15 amino acids. In DNA, the CDR3 is TGCAGCGTTGAGGGGACAAGAAGCTCCTACAATGAGCAGTTCTTC. It encodes CSVEGTRSSYNEQFF.

The chain links TRBV2 to TRBJ2-1; 12 bases match TRBD2. Looked up from germline, CDR1 is SNHLY and CDR2 is FYNNEI. With 11 bases clipped from V and 12 bases from J, the junction kept 14 bases outside the gene matches. This CDR3 is 14 amino acids long. CDR3 sequence: CAAAGLAGGEGQFF. In DNA, the CDR3 is TGTGCCGCTGCGGGACTAGCGGGTGGGGAGGGGCAGTTCTTC.

V is TRBV7-9 and J is TRBJ1-4; possibly TRBD1 for D (6 bases). CDR1 and CDR2 (germline): SEHNR, FQNEAQ (reference sequence). V lost 5 bases and J lost 0, with 16 bases in between. The CDR3 length is 17 residues. CDR3 coding DNA: TGTGCCAGCAGCCCGGGTCAGGGGAGGCCAACTAATGAAAAACTGTTTTTT. It specifies CASSPGQGRPTNEKLFF.

This chain links TRBV28 with TRBJ2-1; 10 nucleotides align to TRBD2. With 4 bases clipped from V and 1 base from J, the junction kept 1 base outside the gene matches. The CDR3 is 15 residues long. Germline V lookup: CDR1 MDHEN, CDR2 SYDVKM. Written as DNA, the CDR3 is TGTGCCAGCAGTTATAGCGGGAGGTCCTACAATGAGCAGTTCTTC. Translation: CASSYSGRSYNEQFF.

The CDR3 is CASSPRQGASYNEQFF. CDR3 DNA sequence: TGTGCCAGCAGCCCGCGACAGGGGGCTTCCTACAATGAGCAGTTCTTC. The V call is TRBV9, the J call TRBJ2-1, with TRBD1 matching over 10 bases. The CDR3 spans 16 residues. The V and J ends lost 4 bases and 1 base, in that order; junction bases with no gene match: 5. Germline values: CDR1 SGDLS, CDR2 YYNGEE.

The chain links TRBV4-1 to TRBJ2-6; D is possibly TRBD1 (5 bases). V shed 3 bases and J shed 0 bases, with 12 bases lying between them. The CDR3 runs to 17 residues. Germline CDR1 reads MGHRA; CDR2 reads YSYEKL. The CDR3 spells CASSHRIGDSGANVLTF. The CDR3 coding sequence is TGCGCCAGCAGCCACCGAATAGGGGACTCTGGGGCCAACGTCCTGACTTTC.

In its sample, this clone was seen a few times. The chain employs TRBV18 and TRBJ2-2, with 7 nucleotides matching TRBD1. CDR1 and CDR2 from the germline V gene are KGHSH and LQKENI. This CDR3 spans 15 amino acids. V lost 0 bases and J lost 6; bases outside the gene matches: 4. Written as DNA, the CDR3 is TGTGCCAGCTCACCACCGGAAGGGGGCTCCGGGGAGCTGTTTTTT. It codes for CASSPPEGGSGELFF.

CDR3 loop: CASSLGQGGETQYF. In DNA form, the CDR3 reads TGTGCCAGCAGCTTAGGCCAGGGTGGAGAGACCCAGTACTTC. The chain is built from TRBV11-3 and TRBJ2-5; a weak D match, TRBD1 (5 bases). Trimming shortened V by 1 base and J by 4 bases, and 10 bases separated the two germline ends. Germline V gene sequence: CDR1 SGHNT, CDR2 YENEEA. The CDR3 has 14 amino acids.

The chain links TRBV7-3 to TRBJ2-1; 8 bases are a match to TRBD2. The CDR3 loop spans 15 amino acids. The V gene end was trimmed by 3 bases and the J gene end by 5 bases; junction bases not matched to a gene: 6. Germline values: CDR1 SGHTA, CDR2 FQGTGA. The CDR3 spells CASSFIPGGNNEQFF. In DNA form, the CDR3 reads TGTGCCAGCAGCTTCATCCCGGGGGGGAACAATGAGCAGTTCTTC.

J is TRBJ2-2 and V is TRBV9; D unclear. The CDR3 runs to 16 residues. Trimming left V 0 bases short and J 0 bases short, with 9 bases between. Germline values: CDR1 SGDLS, CDR2 YYNGEE. The CDR3 nucleotides read TGTGCCAGCAGCGTAGGGGCCTCCGCGAACACCGGGGAGCTGTTTTTT. This translates into CASSVGASANTGELFF. Complete variable domain (other parts from reference TRBV9 and TRBJ2-2): DSGVTQTPKHLITATGQRVTLRCSPRSGDLSVYWYQQSLDQGLQFLIQYYNGEERAKGNILERFSAQQFPDLHSELNLSSLELGDSALYFCASSVGASANTGELFFGEGSRLTVL.

The chain employs TRBV25-1 and TRBJ2-1; 8 bases agree with TRBD2. The CDR3 contains 14 residues. Germline-derived CDR1 and CDR2 are MGHDK and SYGVNS. V shed 3 bases, J shed 9 bases, and the junction held 7 bases outside the gene matches. In nucleotides, the CDR3 is TGTGCCAGCAGTGATGTGGGACTAGTTGTTGAGCAGTTCTTC. Translation: CASSDVGLVVEQFF.

V and J are TRBV28 and TRBJ1-5; 10 nucleotides agree with TRBD1. There are 15 residues in the CDR3. Germline V gives CDR1 MDHEN, CDR2 SYDVKM. J gave up 7 bases and V 6 bases, and 9 bases lay outside the gene matches. The CDR3 bases are TGTGCCAGCAGGCAACGGACAGGGGGGAGACAGCCCCAGCATTTT. Protein sequence: CASRQRTGGRQPQHF.

This clone appeared a single time. The chain links TRBV27 to TRBJ2-7; D might be TRBD2 (5 bases). Germline CDR1 MNHEY, CDR2 SMNVEV (reference sequence). V was clipped by 3 bases and J by 1 base, with 10 bases between them. The CDR3 extends over 14 amino acids. The CDR3 nucleotides read TGTGCCAGCAGTTTCTTCCCGGGGTCCTACGAGCAGTACTTC. Translation gives CASSFFPGSYEQYF.

The V gene is TRBV2, the J gene TRBJ1-2, with TRBD1 as a possible D gene (5 bases). The ends were cut back, 11 bases at V and 5 bases at J, with 24 bases in the middle. Germline CDR1 and CDR2: SNHLY and FYNNEI. The CDR3 consists of 15 residues. The CDR3 protein is CAVNIGGGYGYGYTF. As DNA, the CDR3 is TGTGCCGTAAACATAGGTGGGGGTTACGGGTATGGCTACACCTTC.